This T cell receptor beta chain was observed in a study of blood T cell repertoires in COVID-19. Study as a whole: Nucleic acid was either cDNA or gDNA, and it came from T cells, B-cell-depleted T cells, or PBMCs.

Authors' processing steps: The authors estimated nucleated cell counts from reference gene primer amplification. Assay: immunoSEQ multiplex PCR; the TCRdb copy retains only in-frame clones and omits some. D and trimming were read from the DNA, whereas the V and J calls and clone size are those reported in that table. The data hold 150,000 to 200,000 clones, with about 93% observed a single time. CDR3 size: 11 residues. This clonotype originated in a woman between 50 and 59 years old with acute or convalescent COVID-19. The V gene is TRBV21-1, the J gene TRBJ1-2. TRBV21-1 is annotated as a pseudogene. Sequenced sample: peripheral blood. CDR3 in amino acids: CASGGRDGYTF. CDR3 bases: TGTGCCAGCGGGGGGAGGGATGGCTACACCTTC.